Below, 7 T cell receptor beta chains from the same sample are listed, as sequenced in a study of blood T cells in healthy people across ages. With a J-beta primer mix and a sample-barcoded 5' primer, a second PCR ran about 7 to 12 cycles. TCRdb redid the calling of the 5' RACE reads with MiXCR, one entry per CDR3 protein. The repertoire consists of roughly 680,000 distinct CDR3 sequences, with over 20% occurring once and the leading ten covering approximately 3.6%. The sample taken for sequencing was blood. These receptors all come from a man in his sixties or seventies in good health.

This clonotype appeared a few times. Given the absence of the conserved phenylalanine or tryptophan at the CDR3 end, a read error is likely. The gene calls are TRBV12-3 or TRBV12-4 and TRBJ2-7; D gene uncertain. With 2 bases removed from V and 3 bases from J, the gap between germline ends came to 2 bases. The CDR3 has 11 residues. The CDR3 DNA reads TGTGCCAGCAGTTTATACTACGAGCAGTACTCC. It encodes CASSLYYEQYS.

Comment on this clonotype: In this CDR3 the conserved last residue, phenylalanine or tryptophan, is missing, so a read error is likely. The chain couples TRBV20-1 to TRBJ1-1; D is ambiguous. From germline, CDR1 is DFQATT and CDR2 SNEGSKA (reference sequence). The length of the CDR3 is 11 residues. Trimming shortened V by 0 bases and J by 8 bases, and 7 bases separated the two germline ends. DNA for the CDR3: TGCAGTGCTAGAGAGACACCGGAAGCTTTCTTG. Translated, it gives CSARETPEAFL.

The V call is TRBV3-1, the J call TRBJ1-2, with D tentatively TRBD1 (6 bases). CDR3 length: 13 residues. Germline CDR1 reads LGHDT; CDR2 reads YNNKEL (reference sequence). The V end was cut by 4 bases, the J end by 4 bases, with 10 bases between. The CDR3 sequence: CASSRGTTYGYTF. The CDR3 DNA reads as TGTGCCAGCAGCCGCGGGACAACCTATGGCTACACCTTC.

The rearrangement joins TRBV12-3 or TRBV12-4 to TRBJ2-7; D remains unclear. The CDR3 is 11 residues long. Deletions cut 6 bases from V and 6 bases from J, with 9 bases between. The CDR3 loop is CASSTWVEQYF. CDR3 sequence (DNA): TGTGCCAGCAGCACTTGGGTCGAGCAGTACTTC.

V usage is TRBV11-2 and J usage is TRBJ1-4, with D maybe TRBD1 (5 bases). From germline, CDR1 is SGHAT and CDR2 FQNNGV. V was pared by 6 bases and J by 7 bases, with 15 bases between. The CDR3 runs to 14 residues. In DNA form, the CDR3 reads TGTGCCAGCAGTCGGCGGGGTAGGGGTGAAAAACTGTTTTTT. Its translation is CASSRRGRGEKLFF.

This clonotype was counted only a few times. V and J are TRBV5-1 and TRBJ2-5; TRBD2 agrees at 13 bases. Trimming at V came to 5 bases and at J to 5 bases, leaving 12 bases not matched to a gene. The CDR3 spans 17 residues. Germline V gene lookup returns CDR1 SGHRS and CDR2 YFSETQ. The CDR3, as DNA: TGCGCCAGCAGTTCGCGGACTAGCGGGAGCATGGGGGAGACCCAGTACTTC. This codes for CASSSRTSGSMGETQYF.

The chain uses TRBV2 and TRBJ2-1; no clear D gene. The CDR3 is made up of 12 amino acids. The V end lost 8 bases, the J end lost 8 bases, and 13 bases lay between the germline ends. The V gene's germline CDR1 is SNHLY and CDR2 FYNNEI. For the CDR3, the DNA is TGTGCCAGCTGGCCCCAAGGACATGAGCAGTTCTTC. Translation gives CASWPQGHEQFF.